The following is a T cell receptor beta chain sequence with its context. What it binds is unknown. The CDR3 spans 16 residues. V trimming: 6 bases; J trimming: 0 bases; junction bases outside the gene matches: 4. CDR1 is ENHRY and CDR2 is SYGVKD in the germline V gene. The data were obtained in a study of T cell responses to AZD1222 COVID-19 vaccine. Findings and caveats of the study: All repertoire sampling was performed exclusively after the peak T cell response. Targeting of unmutated variant regions was reportedly seen in nearly half of spike-specific TCRs.

Produced via immunoSEQ multiplex PCR; TCRdb's table is partial and in-frame only. The sample holds some 190,000 clones, around 94% seen once. This clonotype originated in an adult in good health. The chain combines TRBV10-3 with TRBJ1-6; 8 bases fit TRBD1. Sequenced here: peripheral blood, sampled on day 0 of AZD1222 vaccination. The CDR3 region is CAIRDRGSSYNSPLHF. The CDR3 DNA reads as TGTGCCATCAGAGACAGGGGAAGCTCCTATAATTCACCCCTCCACTTT.